Below, one T cell receptor (beta chain) is given with its context. This entry comes from a study of blood T cell repertoires in COVID-19. The overall study: There were acute and convalescent COVID-19 samples, and they came from the United States, Italy and Spain.

Original handling: Reference gene primer amplification in the assay estimated nucleated cell counts. The table came from immunoSEQ multiplex PCR; TCRdb's copy has only in-frame clones and leaves some out. V, J and clone size reflect that table, while D and trimming were determined from the DNA. Among some 70,000 clones listed, approximately 90% were seen once. The germline V and J ends were trimmed by 0 bases and 2 bases, with 8 bases remaining between them. The CDR3 totals 14 residues. Germline CDR1 is LGHNA and CDR2 is YNFKEQ. The rearrangement joins TRBV4-2 to TRBJ2-7; no clear D gene. Material for sequencing was peripheral blood. The receptor was derived from a woman older than 75 with active COVID-19. The CDR3 reads CASSQDRLAYEQYF. CDR3 bases: TGTGCCAGCAGCCAAGATAGGCTAGCCTACGAGCAGTACTTC.